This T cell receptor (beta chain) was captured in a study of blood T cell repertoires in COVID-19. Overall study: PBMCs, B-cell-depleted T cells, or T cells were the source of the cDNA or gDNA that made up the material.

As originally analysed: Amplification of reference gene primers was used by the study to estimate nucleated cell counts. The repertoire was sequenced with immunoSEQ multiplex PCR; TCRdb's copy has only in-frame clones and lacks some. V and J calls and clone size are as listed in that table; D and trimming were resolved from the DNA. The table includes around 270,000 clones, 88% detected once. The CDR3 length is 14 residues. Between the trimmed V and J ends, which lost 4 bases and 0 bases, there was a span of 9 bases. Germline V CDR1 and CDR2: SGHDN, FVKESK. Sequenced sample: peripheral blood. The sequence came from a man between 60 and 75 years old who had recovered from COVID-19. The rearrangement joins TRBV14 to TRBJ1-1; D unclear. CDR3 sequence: CASSLLQMNTEAFF. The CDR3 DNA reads TGTGCCAGCAGCCTGTTACAGATGAACACTGAAGCTTTCTTT.